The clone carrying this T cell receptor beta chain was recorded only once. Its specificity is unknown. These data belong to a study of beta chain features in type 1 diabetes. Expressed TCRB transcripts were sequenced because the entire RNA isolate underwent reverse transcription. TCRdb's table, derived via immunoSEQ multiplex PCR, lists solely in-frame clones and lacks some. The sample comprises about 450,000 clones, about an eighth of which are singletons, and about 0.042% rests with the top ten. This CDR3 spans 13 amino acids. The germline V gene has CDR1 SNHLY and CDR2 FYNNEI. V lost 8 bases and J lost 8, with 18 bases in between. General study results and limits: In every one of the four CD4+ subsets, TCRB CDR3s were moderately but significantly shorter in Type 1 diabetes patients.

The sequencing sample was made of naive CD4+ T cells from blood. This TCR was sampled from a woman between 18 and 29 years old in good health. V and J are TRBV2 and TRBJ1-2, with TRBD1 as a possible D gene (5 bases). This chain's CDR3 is CASQIGSRGGYTF. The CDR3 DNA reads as TGTGCCAGCCAGATCGGGAGCCGGGGCGGCTACACCTTC.